Reported below is one T cell receptor beta chain. These data are taken from a study of blood T cell repertoires in COVID-19. Repertoires were generated with immunoSEQ multiplex PCR, while TCRdb's copy carries only in-frame clones and drops some. Altogether 150,000 to 200,000 clones are present, around 91% being singletons, with the ten largest covering roughly 0.82%. The sequenced sample was PBMCs or T cells enriched from blood (not recorded which). This receptor was obtained from a woman under 30 who had recovered from COVID-19.

CDR3 sequence: CASSQVRPEGATNEKLFF. In DNA, the CDR3 is TGCGCCAGCAGTCAAGTTAGGCCCGAGGGTGCAACTAATGAAAAACTGTTTTTT. V usage is TRBV23-1 and J usage is TRBJ1-4; D is undetermined. TRBV23-1 is placed among ORFs of uncertain function. Deletions cut 2 bases from V and 0 bases from J, with 16 bases between. The CDR3 extends over 18 amino acids.